These T cell receptor beta chains were read from a single sample in a study of OX40 agonist ivuxolimab in advanced cancers. Repertoires were generated with immunoSEQ multiplex PCR, while TCRdb's copy carries only in-frame clones and drops some. Counted here are fewer than 35,000 clones, about four fifths occurring once; the ten biggest clones make up about 20%. Sequencing was performed on CD4+ or CD8+ T cells sorted from blood, taken in a trial of the OX40 agonist ivuxolimab. The receptors were sampled from an adult with an advanced solid tumor such as melanoma, head and neck, liver or kidney cancer. Each CDR3 is given without its conserved first and last residue.

v_gene	j_gene	CDR3aa
TRBV2	TRBJ2-7	ASSEGIPAGGNYEQY
TRBV6-1	TRBJ2-1	ASSERRLGYNEQF
TRBV7-9	TRBJ1-3	ASSRPEVSGNTIY
TRBV9	TRBJ2-5	ASSLGLAGGGQETQY
TRBV4-1	TRBJ2-7	ASSQDASIYEQY
TRBV4-1	TRBJ2-3	ASSQDRAADTQY
TRBV6-6	TRBJ1-2	ASREHYGYT
TRBV18	TRBJ2-3	ASSPLATSTDTQY
TRBV5-1	TRBJ2-5	ASSPGTGGLQETQY
TRBV7-9	TRBJ2-2	ASNVGVNTGELF
TRBV27	TRBJ2-1	ASSLSVRSSYNEQF
TRBV6-5	TRBJ1-1	ASRSIGTVNTEAF
TRBV2	TRBJ1-6	ASTLSGMMGNSPLH
TRBV19	TRBJ1-2	ASSISSYGYT
TRBV6-5	TRBJ2-3	ASKTDTQY
TRBV27	TRBJ1-6	ASRRDRESNSPLH
TRBV27	TRBJ2-3	ASSLDLPTDTQY
TRBV29-1	TRBJ2-3	SVDTSGGTYTQY
TRBV2	TRBJ2-7	ASSEGPGGQY
TRBV6-5	TRBJ1-4	ASSYSWAGNEKLF
TRBV7-9	TRBJ2-5	ASSARDRGRQETQY
TRBV19	TRBJ2-7	ASSTSGVGAYEQY
TRBV7-9	TRBJ1-4	ASSLVWGEGEKLF
TRBV5-1	TRBJ2-3	ASSLGLSGSTDTQY
TRBV19	TRBJ2-7	ASSAGTGVEQY
TRBV30	TRBJ1-3	AWKMRGLAIY
TRBV25-1	TRBJ1-5	ASGSGVSQPQH
TRBV9	TRBJ2-2	ASSALGALNTGELF
TRBV29-1	TRBJ1-1	SVVGDSAEAF
TRBV25-1	TRBJ1-4	ASSERGVGNEKLF
TRBV19	TRBJ2-2	ASSIGGWGTGELF
TRBV9	TRBJ1-3	ASSISDGTAGNTIY
TRBV7-2	TRBJ1-5	ASSLTGQSTQPQH
TRBV6-5	TRBJ1-3	ASSYDRGSGNTIY
TRBV6-1	TRBJ2-3	ASSESPGGHTDTQY
TRBV6-5	TRBJ2-7	ASSYRGGVTYEQY
TRBV6-6	TRBJ2-2	ASAWGTGELF